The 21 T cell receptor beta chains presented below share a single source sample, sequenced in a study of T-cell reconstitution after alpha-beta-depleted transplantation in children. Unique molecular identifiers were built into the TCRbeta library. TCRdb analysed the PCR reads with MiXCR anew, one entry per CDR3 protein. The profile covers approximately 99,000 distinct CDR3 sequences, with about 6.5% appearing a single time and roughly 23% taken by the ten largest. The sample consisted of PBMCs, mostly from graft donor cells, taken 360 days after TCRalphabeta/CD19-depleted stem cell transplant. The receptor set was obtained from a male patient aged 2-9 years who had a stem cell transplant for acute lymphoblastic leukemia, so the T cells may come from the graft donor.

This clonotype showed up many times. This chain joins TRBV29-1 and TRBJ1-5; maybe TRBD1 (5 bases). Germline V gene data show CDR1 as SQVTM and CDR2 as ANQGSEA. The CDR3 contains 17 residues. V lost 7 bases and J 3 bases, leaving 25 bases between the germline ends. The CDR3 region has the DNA TGCAGCGCCGCGGGGGACCTCGCCTATTATTTCAATCAGCCCCAGCATTTT. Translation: CSAAGDLAYYFNQPQHF.

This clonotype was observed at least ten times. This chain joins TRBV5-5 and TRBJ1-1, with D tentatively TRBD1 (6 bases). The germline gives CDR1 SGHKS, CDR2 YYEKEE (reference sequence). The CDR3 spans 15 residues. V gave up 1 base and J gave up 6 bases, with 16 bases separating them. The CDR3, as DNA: TGTGCCAGCAGCTTGCCTACAGGACAGATAGCTGAAGCTTTCTTT. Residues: CASSLPTGQIAEAFF.

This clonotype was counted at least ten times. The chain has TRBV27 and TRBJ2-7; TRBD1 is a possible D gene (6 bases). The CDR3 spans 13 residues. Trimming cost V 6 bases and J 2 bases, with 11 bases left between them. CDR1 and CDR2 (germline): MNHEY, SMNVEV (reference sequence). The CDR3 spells CASSSGTTYEQYF. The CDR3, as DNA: TGTGCCAGCAGCTCCGGGACAACCTACGAGCAGTACTTC.

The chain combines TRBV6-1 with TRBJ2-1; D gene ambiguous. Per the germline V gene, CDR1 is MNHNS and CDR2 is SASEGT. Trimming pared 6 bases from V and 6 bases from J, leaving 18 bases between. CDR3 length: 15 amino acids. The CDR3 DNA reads TGTGCCAGCAGCCTCGGTGTAGTAAAGGTCAATGAGCAGTTCTTC. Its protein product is CASSLGVVKVNEQFF.

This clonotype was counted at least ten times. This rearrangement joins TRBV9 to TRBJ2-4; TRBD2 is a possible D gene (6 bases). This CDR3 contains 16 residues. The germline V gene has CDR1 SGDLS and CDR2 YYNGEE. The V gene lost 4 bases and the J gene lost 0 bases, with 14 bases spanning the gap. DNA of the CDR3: TGTGCCAGCAGCCCCCAAGGAGGGGTAGCCAAAAACATTCAGTACTTC. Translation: CASSPQGGVAKNIQYF.

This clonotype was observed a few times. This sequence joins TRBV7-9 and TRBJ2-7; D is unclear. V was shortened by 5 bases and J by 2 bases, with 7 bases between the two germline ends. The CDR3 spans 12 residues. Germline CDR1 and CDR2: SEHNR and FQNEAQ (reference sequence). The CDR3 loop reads CASSIYTYEQYF. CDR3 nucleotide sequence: TGTGCCAGCAGCATTTACACCTACGAGCAGTACTTC.

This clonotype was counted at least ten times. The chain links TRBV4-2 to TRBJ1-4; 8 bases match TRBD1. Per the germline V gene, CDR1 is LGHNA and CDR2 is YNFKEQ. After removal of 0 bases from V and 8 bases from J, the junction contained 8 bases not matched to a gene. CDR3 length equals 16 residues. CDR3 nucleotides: TGTGCCAGCAGCCAAGAGGGGGACAGGCGTGAGGAAAAACTGTTTTTT. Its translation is CASSQEGDRREEKLFF.

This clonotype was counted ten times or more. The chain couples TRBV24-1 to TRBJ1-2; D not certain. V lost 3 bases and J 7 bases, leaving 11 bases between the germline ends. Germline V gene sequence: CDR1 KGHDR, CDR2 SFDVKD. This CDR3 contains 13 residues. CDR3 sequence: CATSDDPAAGYTF. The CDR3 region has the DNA TGTGCCACCAGTGATGATCCAGCAGCTGGCTACACCTTC.

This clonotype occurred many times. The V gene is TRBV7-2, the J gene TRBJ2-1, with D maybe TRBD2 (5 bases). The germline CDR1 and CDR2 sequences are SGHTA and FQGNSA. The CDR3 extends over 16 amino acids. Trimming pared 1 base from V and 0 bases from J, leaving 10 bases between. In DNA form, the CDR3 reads TGTGCCAGCAGCTTAGACGTCGCGGGCTCCTACAATGAGCAGTTCTTC. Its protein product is CASSLDVAGSYNEQFF.

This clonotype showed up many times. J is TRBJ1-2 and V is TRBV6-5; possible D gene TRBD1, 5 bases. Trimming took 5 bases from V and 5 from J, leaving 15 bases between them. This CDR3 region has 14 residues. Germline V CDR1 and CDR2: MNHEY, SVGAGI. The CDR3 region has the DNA TGTGCCAGCAGTCCCGCCGGGGCCTTATATGGCTACACCTTC. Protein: CASSPAGALYGYTF.

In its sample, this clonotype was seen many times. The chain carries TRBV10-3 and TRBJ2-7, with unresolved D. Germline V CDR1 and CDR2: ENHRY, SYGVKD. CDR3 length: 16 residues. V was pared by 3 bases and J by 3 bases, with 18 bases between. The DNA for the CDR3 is TGTGCCATCAGTGAAAAGAGCGCCCAGACGAACTACGAGCAGTACTTC. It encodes CAISEKSAQTNYEQYF.

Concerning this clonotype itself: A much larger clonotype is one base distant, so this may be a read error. The CDR3 reads CSSSQEGQGNYEQYF. The CDR3 coding sequence is TGTTCCAGCAGTCAGGAGGGACAGGGAAACTACGAGCAGTACTTC. This chain connects TRBV9 to TRBJ2-7; 9 nucleotides align to TRBD1. This CDR3 spans 15 amino acids. Germline CDR1 and CDR2: SGDLS and YYNGEE. Based on the CDR3 plus reference TRBV9 and TRBJ2-7, the full variable domain is DSGVTQTPKHLITATGQRVTLRCSPRSGDLSVYWYQQSLDQGLQFLIQYYNGEERAKGNILERFSAQQFPDLHSELNLSSLELGDSALYFCSSSQEGQGNYEQYFGPGTRLTVT.

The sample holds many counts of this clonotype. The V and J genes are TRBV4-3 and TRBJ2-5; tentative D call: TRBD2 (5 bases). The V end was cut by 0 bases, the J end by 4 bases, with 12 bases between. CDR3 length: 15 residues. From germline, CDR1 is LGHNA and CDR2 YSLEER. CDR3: CASSQEGLAGETQYF. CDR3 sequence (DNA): TGCGCCAGCAGCCAAGAAGGGCTAGCAGGAGAGACCCAGTACTTC.

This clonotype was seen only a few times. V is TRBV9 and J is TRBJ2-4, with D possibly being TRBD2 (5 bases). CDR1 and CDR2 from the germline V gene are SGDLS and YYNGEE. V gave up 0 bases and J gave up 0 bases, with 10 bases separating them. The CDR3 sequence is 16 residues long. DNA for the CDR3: TGTGCCAGCAGCGTAGGGGCCCGGGGAGCCAAAAACATTCAGTACTTC. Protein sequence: CASSVGARGAKNIQYF.

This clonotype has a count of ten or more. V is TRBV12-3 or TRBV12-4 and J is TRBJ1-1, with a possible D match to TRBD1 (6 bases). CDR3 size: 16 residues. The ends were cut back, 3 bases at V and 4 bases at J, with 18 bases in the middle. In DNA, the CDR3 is TGTGCCAGCAGTTTGAAGGGGGAATATTTGCCCACTGAAGCTTTCTTT. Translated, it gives CASSLKGEYLPTEAFF.

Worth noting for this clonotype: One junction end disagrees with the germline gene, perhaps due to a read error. DNA of the CDR3: TGCGCCAGCAGCCTCTCTCGTGGCAGGGCTAACTATGGCTACGCCTTC. Translation: CASSLSRGRANYGYAF. This chain joins TRBV4-3 and TRBJ1-2, with D perhaps TRBD1 (5 bases). Germline assignment: CDR1 LGHNA and CDR2 YSLEER. This CDR3 has 16 amino acids.

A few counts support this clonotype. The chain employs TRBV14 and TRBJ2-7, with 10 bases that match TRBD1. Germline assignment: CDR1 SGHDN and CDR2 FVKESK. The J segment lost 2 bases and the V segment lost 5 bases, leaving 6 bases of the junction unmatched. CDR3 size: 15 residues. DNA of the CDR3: TGTGCCAGCAGCGTGGGACAGGGGCATCCCTACGAGCAGTACTTC. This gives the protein CASSVGQGHPYEQYF.

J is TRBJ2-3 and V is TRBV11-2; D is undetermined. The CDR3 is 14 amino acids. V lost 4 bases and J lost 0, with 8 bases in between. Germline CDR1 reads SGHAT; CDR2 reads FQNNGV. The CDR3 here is CASSYAWSTDTQYF. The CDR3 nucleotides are TGTGCCAGCAGCTACGCCTGGAGCACAGATACGCAGTATTTT.

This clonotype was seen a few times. The CDR3 coding sequence is TGTGCCAGCAGCGTTAGACTCGCGGGCAGCTCCTACAATGAGCAGTTCTTC. It codes for CASSVRLAGSSYNEQFF. The chain couples TRBV9 to TRBJ2-1; possibly TRBD2 for D (5 bases). V lost 2 bases and J 0 bases, leaving 15 bases between the germline ends. The CDR3 has 17 amino acids. CDR1 and CDR2 (germline): SGDLS, YYNGEE.

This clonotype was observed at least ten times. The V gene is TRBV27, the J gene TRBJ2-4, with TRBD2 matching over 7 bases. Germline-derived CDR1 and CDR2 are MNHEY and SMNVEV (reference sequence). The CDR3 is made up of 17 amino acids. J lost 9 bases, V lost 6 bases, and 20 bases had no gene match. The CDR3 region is CASSFWRTSGPAGIQYF. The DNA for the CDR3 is TGTGCCAGCAGCTTTTGGAGGACTAGTGGGCCGGCAGGCATTCAGTACTTC.

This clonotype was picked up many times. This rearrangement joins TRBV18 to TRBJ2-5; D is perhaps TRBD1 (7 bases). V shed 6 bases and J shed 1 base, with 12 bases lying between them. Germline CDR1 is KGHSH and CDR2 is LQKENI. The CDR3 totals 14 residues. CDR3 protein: CASSRRDSQETQYF. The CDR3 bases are TGTGCCAGCTCCCGGAGGGACAGCCAAGAGACCCAGTACTTC.